The T cell receptor (beta chain) under discussion was sequenced for a study of blood T cell repertoires in COVID-19. Turning to the study itself: T cells, B-cell-depleted T cells, or PBMCs supplied cDNA or gDNA.

In the source study's methods: How many nucleated cells were present was estimated from reference gene primer amplification. Assay: immunoSEQ multiplex PCR; the TCRdb copy retains only in-frame clones and omits some. V, J and clone size are taken as reported in that table, and D and trimming were inferred from the DNA itself. This table holds some 140,000 clones, about 80% found once. This CDR3 spans 16 amino acids. Germline loops: CDR1 SGHRS, CDR2 YFSETQ. The V end was cut by 0 bases, the J end by 4 bases, with 15 bases between. What was sequenced was peripheral blood. The sequence was collected from an older woman with COVID-19, enrolled during active disease. The genes are TRBV5-1 and TRBJ2-3, with D maybe TRBD2 (7 bases). As DNA, the CDR3 is TGCGCCAGCAGCTTGGCCAATCGGGGGGCTTCAGATACGCAGTATTTT. Its protein is CASSLANRGASDTQYF. Variable domain in full (rest from reference TRBV5-1 and TRBJ2-3): KAGVTQTPRYLIKTRGQQVTLSCSPISGHRSVSWYQQTPGQGLQFLFEYFSETQRNKGNFPGRFSGRQFSNSRSEMNVSTLELGDSALYLCASSLANRGASDTQYFGPGTRLTVL.